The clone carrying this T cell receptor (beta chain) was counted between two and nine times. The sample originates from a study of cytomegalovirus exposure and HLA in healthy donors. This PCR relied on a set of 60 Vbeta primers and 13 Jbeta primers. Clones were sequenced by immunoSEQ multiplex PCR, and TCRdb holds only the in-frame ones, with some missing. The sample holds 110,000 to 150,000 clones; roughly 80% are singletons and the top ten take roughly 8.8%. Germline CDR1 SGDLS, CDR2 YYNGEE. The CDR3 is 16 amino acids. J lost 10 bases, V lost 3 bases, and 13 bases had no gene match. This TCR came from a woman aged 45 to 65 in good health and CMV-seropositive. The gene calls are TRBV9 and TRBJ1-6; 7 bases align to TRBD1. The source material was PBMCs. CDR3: CASSAFRDSPGSPLHF. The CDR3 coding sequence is TGTGCCAGCAGCGCCTTTCGGGACAGCCCAGGGTCACCCCTCCACTTT.